These T cell receptor beta chains were read from a single sample in a study of shared clonotypes between healthy human individuals. TCRdb's table, derived via immunoSEQ multiplex PCR, lists solely in-frame clones and lacks some. The profile shows about 2.4 million clones, roughly 93% of them singletons. The sample taken for sequencing was naive CD4+ T cells from PBMCs. The origin of the receptors is a man younger than 30 in good health. Some clones in this sample may be carry-over from other donors' samples. Both conserved end residues are part of each CDR3. The D gene is left open where the match is weak. Clone size is stated in some rows and not others, as once, few, many or a class when expanded.

V gene: TRBV27; D gene: -; clone size: -; J gene: TRBJ2-1; CDR3 length: 15; CDR3 DNA: TGTGCCAGCCGGACTGGTGTCCGCTCCTACAATGAGCAGTTCTTC; CDR3 protein: CASRTGVRSYNEQFF
V gene: TRBV7-2; D gene: TRBD2; clone size: -; J gene: TRBJ2-5; CDR3 length: 17; CDR3 DNA: TGTGCCAGCAGCTTAGAGACTAGCGGGAGGGCCAGAGAGACCCAGTACTTC; CDR3 protein: CASSLETSGRARETQYF
V gene: TRBV30; D gene: -; clone size: once; J gene: TRBJ2-1; CDR3 length: 14; CDR3 DNA: TGTGCCTGGAGCCTCGGACAGCTTTACAATGAGCAGTTCTTC; CDR3 protein: CAWSLGQLYNEQFF
V gene: TRBV19; D gene: -; clone size: -; J gene: TRBJ1-2; CDR3 length: 13; CDR3 DNA: TGTGCCAGTAGTCCTTTGACGGTCTATGGCTACACCTTC; CDR3 protein: CASSPLTVYGYTF
V gene: TRBV28; D gene: -; clone size: -; J gene: TRBJ1-2; CDR3 length: 13; CDR3 DNA: TGTGCCAGCAGTTTAAACAGGGACTATGGCTACACCTTC; CDR3 protein: CASSLNRDYGYTF
V gene: TRBV5-8; D gene: -; clone size: -; J gene: TRBJ1-1; CDR3 length: 12; CDR3 DNA: TGTGCCAGCAGCCTGACCAACACTGAAGCTTTCTTT; CDR3 protein: CASSLTNTEAFF
V gene: TRBV2; D gene: -; clone size: -; J gene: TRBJ1-5; CDR3 length: 15; CDR3 DNA: TGTGCCAGCAGTGGTGGCCCTAGGCCCAATCAGCCCCAGCATTTT; CDR3 protein: CASSGGPRPNQPQHF
V gene: TRBV5-1; D gene: -; clone size: once; J gene: TRBJ2-7; CDR3 length: 13; CDR3 DNA: TGCGCCAGCAGCGCCGGTCCCGCAGGAAAGCAGTACTTC; CDR3 protein: CASSAGPAGKQYF
V gene: TRBV18; D gene: -; clone size: few; J gene: TRBJ1-5; CDR3 length: 13; CDR3 DNA: TGTGCCAGCTCACTTTTACGGGACCAGCCCCAGCATTTT; CDR3 protein: CASSLLRDQPQHF
V gene: TRBV2; D gene: -; clone size: -; J gene: TRBJ2-1; CDR3 length: 10; CDR3 DNA: TGTGCCAGCAGTATGAATGAGCAGTTCTTC; CDR3 protein: CASSMNEQFF
V gene: TRBV5-1; D gene: -; clone size: -; J gene: TRBJ1-5; CDR3 length: 15; CDR3 DNA: TGCGCCAGCAGCTTGGAGGGACGGCCCAATCAGCCCCAGCATTTT; CDR3 protein: CASSLEGRPNQPQHF
V gene: TRBV5-1; D gene: -; clone size: -; J gene: TRBJ1-5; CDR3 length: 15; CDR3 DNA: TGCGCCAGCAGCTTGGAACCAGGGCCCAATCAGCCCCAGCATTTT; CDR3 protein: CASSLEPGPNQPQHF
V gene: TRBV7-3; D gene: -; clone size: -; J gene: TRBJ2-3; CDR3 length: 12; CDR3 DNA: TGTGCCAGCAGCTTTGGGGCGGATACGCAGTATTTT; CDR3 protein: CASSFGADTQYF
V gene: TRBV6-5; D gene: TRBD2; clone size: -; J gene: TRBJ2-1; CDR3 length: 13; CDR3 DNA: TGTGCCAGCAGTGGACTAGCGGGAGGTGAGCAGTTCTTC; CDR3 protein: CASSGLAGGEQFF
V gene: TRBV28; D gene: -; clone size: -; J gene: TRBJ2-1; CDR3 length: 14; CDR3 DNA: TGTGCCAGCAGGGCGCCAGCCTATTACAATGAGCAGTTCTTC; CDR3 protein: CASRAPAYYNEQFF
V gene: TRBV2; D gene: TRBD1; clone size: -; J gene: TRBJ2-1; CDR3 length: 13; CDR3 DNA: TGTGCCGGCACCGGGACAGGGCGAAATGAGCAGTTCTTC; CDR3 protein: CAGTGTGRNEQFF
V gene: TRBV14; D gene: -; clone size: -; J gene: TRBJ2-1; CDR3 length: 13; CDR3 DNA: TGTGCCAGCAGCCTATTCCTAGCCAATGAGCAGTTCTTC; CDR3 protein: CASSLFLANEQFF
V gene: TRBV5-4; D gene: TRBD1; clone size: -; J gene: TRBJ2-2; CDR3 length: 15; CDR3 DNA: TGTGCCAGCAGCACCCCGGGACAGGGAATCGGGGAGCTGTTTTTT; CDR3 protein: CASSTPGQGIGELFF
V gene: TRBV5-4; D gene: -; clone size: -; J gene: TRBJ1-1; CDR3 length: 18; CDR3 DNA: TGTGCCAGCAGCTTGGGTGGGAAGGGTATTCAGGGAATCACTGAAGCTTTCTTT; CDR3 protein: CASSLGGKGIQGITEAFF
V gene: TRBV6-1; D gene: -; clone size: once; J gene: TRBJ2-7; CDR3 length: 14; CDR3 DNA: TGTGCCAGCAGGGGAGAGGCCGTATCCTACGAGCAGTACTTC; CDR3 protein: CASRGEAVSYEQYF
V gene: TRBV11-2; D gene: -; clone size: -; J gene: TRBJ1-5; CDR3 length: 15; CDR3 DNA: TGTGCCAGCAGCTCAGACACAACGGAACAACAGCCCCAGCATTTT; CDR3 protein: CASSSDTTEQQPQHF
V gene: TRBV19; D gene: -; clone size: -; J gene: TRBJ2-1; CDR3 length: 15; CDR3 DNA: TGTGCCAGTAGTATTGGAGACTATCCCGACTATGAGCAGTTCTTC; CDR3 protein: CASSIGDYPDYEQFF
V gene: TRBV7-9; D gene: TRBD1; clone size: -; J gene: TRBJ2-1; CDR3 length: 16; CDR3 DNA: TGTGCCAGCAGCTTCGGCCGGGACAGCCCGAACAATGAGCAGTTCTTC; CDR3 protein: CASSFGRDSPNNEQFF
V gene: TRBV27; D gene: -; clone size: once; J gene: TRBJ1-1; CDR3 length: 13; CDR3 DNA: TGTGCCAGCAGTGGGACCCGGATGACTGAAGCTTTCTTT; CDR3 protein: CASSGTRMTEAFF
V gene: TRBV6-1; D gene: -; clone size: -; J gene: TRBJ1-2; CDR3 length: 12; CDR3 DNA: TGTGCCAGCAGTGACGCAGGGGTGGGCTACACCTTC; CDR3 protein: CASSDAGVGYTF
V gene: TRBV27; D gene: TRBD2; clone size: -; J gene: TRBJ2-1; CDR3 length: 16; CDR3 DNA: TGTGCCAGCAGCCGACTAGCGGCCCCTCTCTACAATGAGCAGTTCTTC; CDR3 protein: CASSRLAAPLYNEQFF
V gene: TRBV7-2; D gene: TRBD1; clone size: -; J gene: TRBJ2-5; CDR3 length: 14; CDR3 DNA: TGTGCCAGCAGCTTTATTCGGGACAGGGGGCCCCAGTACTTC; CDR3 protein: CASSFIRDRGPQYF
V gene: TRBV10-3; D gene: TRBD1; clone size: -; J gene: TRBJ1-2; CDR3 length: 14; CDR3 DNA: TGTGCCATCAGTGAGACAGGGGTCGGCTATGGCTACACCTTC; CDR3 protein: CAISETGVGYGYTF
V gene: TRBV28; D gene: TRBD2; clone size: once; J gene: TRBJ2-1; CDR3 length: 19; CDR3 DNA: TGTGCCAGCAGCAAGTCCATCAGGACTAGCGGGAGAGTCTACAATGAGCAGTTCTTC; CDR3 protein: CASSKSIRTSGRVYNEQFF
V gene: TRBV28; D gene: -; clone size: few; J gene: TRBJ1-1; CDR3 length: 12; CDR3 DNA: TGTGCCAGCAGTTTAGGGGACGGCAGAGCTTTCTTT; CDR3 protein: CASSLGDGRAFF
V gene: TRBV5-4; D gene: -; clone size: -; J gene: TRBJ1-1; CDR3 length: 14; CDR3 DNA: TGTGCCAGCAGCTTGTTTGCGGTAGGCACTGAAGCTTTCTTT; CDR3 protein: CASSLFAVGTEAFF
V gene: TRBV6-5; D gene: -; clone size: -; J gene: TRBJ2-7; CDR3 length: 14; CDR3 DNA: TGTGCCAGCACTTCGGGACCGCGTACCTACGAGCAGTACTTC; CDR3 protein: CASTSGPRTYEQYF
V gene: TRBV4-1; D gene: -; clone size: -; J gene: TRBJ2-7; CDR3 length: 15; CDR3 DNA: TGCGCCAGCACCACTTCCCTGGCGTACACCTACGAGCAGTACTTC; CDR3 protein: CASTTSLAYTYEQYF
V gene: TRBV20-1; D gene: -; clone size: -; J gene: TRBJ2-1; CDR3 length: 11; CDR3 DNA: TGCAGTGCTTCCCCCGGGGATGAGCAGTTCTTC; CDR3 protein: CSASPGDEQFF
V gene: TRBV20-1; D gene: -; clone size: -; J gene: TRBJ2-3; CDR3 length: 11; CDR3 DNA: TGCAGTGCCCTGCGGGCAGATACGCAGTATTTT; CDR3 protein: CSALRADTQYF
V gene: TRBV18; D gene: -; clone size: few; J gene: TRBJ1-5; CDR3 length: 14; CDR3 DNA: TGTGCCAGCTCACCAGGGGGCGAGGGTCAGCCCCAGCATTTT; CDR3 protein: CASSPGGEGQPQHF
V gene: TRBV29-1; D gene: TRBD1; clone size: -; J gene: TRBJ1-1; CDR3 length: 13; CDR3 DNA: TGCAGCGTTGAGCCCCCAGGGGGCACTGAAGCTTTCTTT; CDR3 protein: CSVEPPGGTEAFF
V gene: TRBV19; D gene: -; clone size: -; J gene: TRBJ2-1; CDR3 length: 16; CDR3 DNA: TGTGCCAGTAGTATATCCCCCGGGAGCTCCTACAATGAGCAGTTCTTC; CDR3 protein: CASSISPGSSYNEQFF
V gene: TRBV11-2; D gene: -; clone size: -; J gene: TRBJ2-1; CDR3 length: 15; CDR3 DNA: TGTGCCAGCACCTTCTCTCGATACGGGGGCGGAGAGCAGTTCTTC; CDR3 protein: CASTFSRYGGGEQFF